The 22 T cell receptor beta chains reported below all come from one sample, sequenced in a study of T-cell reconstitution after alpha-beta-depleted transplantation in children. This sample's TCRbeta library carried unique molecular identifier barcodes. TCRdb itself ran the PCR reads through MiXCR, one entry per CDR3 protein. Here the sample spans approximately 980,000 distinct CDR3 sequences, roughly 29% being singletons. The sequencing here drew on PBMCs, mostly from graft donor cells, taken 360 days after TCRalphabeta/CD19-depleted stem cell transplant. Receptors originate from a boy younger than two who had a stem cell transplant for SCID, so the T cells may come from the graft donor.

The chain has TRBV15 and TRBJ2-5, with no clear D. Trimming took off 9 bases at V and 7 bases at J, with 12 bases between the two ends. The CDR3 totals 11 residues. Germline-derived CDR1 and CDR2 are LNHNV and YYDKDF (reference sequence). This CDR3 reads CATTKVGTQYF. The CDR3 nucleotides read TGTGCCACGACGAAAGTCGGGACCCAGTACTTC.

The chain has TRBV7-9 and TRBJ2-7, with D unresolved. The germline CDR1 and CDR2 sequences are SEHNR and FQNEAQ (reference sequence). The V end lost 2 bases, the J end lost 2 bases, and 16 bases lay between the germline ends. This CDR3 region has 16 residues. The CDR3 loop is CASSLNTKGTAYEQYF. CDR3 DNA sequence: TGTGCCAGCAGCTTAAACACCAAGGGTACGGCCTACGAGCAGTACTTC.

The chain uses TRBV11-3 and TRBJ1-2, with 8 bases identical to TRBD1. This CDR3 has 17 amino acids. The germline gives CDR1 SGHNT, CDR2 YENEEA. V lost 5 bases, J lost 3 bases, and 14 bases stayed unmatched. CDR3 amino acids: CASSEARATGGDYGYTF. The CDR3 DNA reads TGTGCCAGCAGCGAGGCGAGAGCAACAGGGGGGGACTATGGCTACACCTTC.

The chain couples TRBV12-3 or TRBV12-4 to TRBJ2-3; 7 nucleotides match TRBD1. CDR3 length: 18 amino acids. Here the CDR3 DNA reads TGTACCTGCTGTTTAGCGCTAATAGGGCAGGGGGTGACAGATACGCAGTATTTT. Amino acid sequence: CTCCLALIGQGVTDTQYF.

The gene calls are TRBV4-1 and TRBJ2-7; D may correspond to TRBD1 or TRBD2 (5 bases each). V was trimmed by 3 bases and J by 0 bases, leaving 27 bases between them. The CDR3 contains 20 residues. Per the germline V gene, CDR1 is MGHRA and CDR2 is YSYEKL. This CDR3 reads CASSHLKRAERGWSSYEQYF. In DNA form, the CDR3 reads TGCGCCAGCAGCCACCTTAAGAGGGCGGAACGGGGCTGGAGCTCCTACGAGCAGTACTTC.

The chain couples TRBV12-3 or TRBV12-4 to TRBJ1-5, with a possible D match to TRBD1 (5 bases). The germline V and J ends were trimmed by 6 bases and 4 bases, with 19 bases remaining between them. This CDR3 has 16 residues. Here the CDR3 DNA reads TGTGCCAGCAGCCGGGGCTCAACGGGAGGGAATCAGCCCCAGCATTTT. It translates to CASSRGSTGGNQPQHF.

CDR3: CASSQTGVVGELFF. The CDR3 DNA reads TGTGCCAGCAGTCAGACAGGGGTGGTCGGGGAGCTGTTTTTT. V usage is TRBV12-3 or TRBV12-4 and J usage is TRBJ2-2; TRBD1 agrees at 8 bases. Trimming removed 5 bases from V and 7 bases from J; junction bases left unmatched: 6. CDR3 length: 14 amino acids.

This chain joins TRBV10-3 and TRBJ1-1, with 11 nucleotides matching TRBD1. Germline CDR1 is ENHRY and CDR2 is SYGVKD. This CDR3 spans 13 amino acids. J was trimmed by 5 bases and V by 9 bases; bases with no gene match: 5. CDR3: CAILRDRGTEAFF. The CDR3 bases are TGTGCCATTCTCCGGGACAGGGGGACTGAAGCTTTCTTT.

CDR3 coding DNA: TGTGCCAGCAGCGCCGGGCTCCCCTGGACCCAAGAGACCCAGTACTTC. It yields the protein CASSAGLPWTQETQYF. The rearrangement joins TRBV5-6 to TRBJ2-5; the D is unclear. CDR3 size: 16 residues. Germline lookup yields CDR1 SGHDT and CDR2 YYEEEE. Trimming shortened V by 4 bases and J by 1 base, and 17 bases separated the two germline ends.

The table lists this clonotype with many counts. The chain uses TRBV20-1 and TRBJ2-3; 10 bases agree with TRBD2. The CDR3 is 14 residues long. Trimming removed 4 bases from V and 2 bases from J; junction bases left unmatched: 3. Germline V gene data show CDR1 as DFQATT and CDR2 as SNEGSKA (reference sequence). CDR3 sequence: CSANSGGATDTQYF. CDR3 sequence (DNA): TGCAGTGCTAACAGCGGGGGGGCCACAGATACGCAGTATTTT.

The chain is built from TRBV7-9 and TRBJ2-3; 9 bases fit TRBD1. Looked up from germline, CDR1 is SEHNR and CDR2 is FQNEAQ (reference sequence). The CDR3 is 16 residues long. V trimming: 4 bases; J trimming: 3 bases; junction bases outside the gene matches: 8. Written as DNA, the CDR3 is TGTGCCAGCAGCTCCCTCGGGACAGGGAGTACAGATACGCAGTATTTT. It is translated as CASSSLGTGSTDTQYF.

This clonotype has only a few counts. V usage is TRBV20-1 and J usage is TRBJ2-1; 9 bases are a match to TRBD1. V was pared by 5 bases and J by 3 bases, with 8 bases of the junction left unmatched. From germline, CDR1 is DFQATT and CDR2 SNEGSKA (reference sequence). This CDR3 is 15 amino acids long. In DNA, the CDR3 is TGCAGTGCTGACCCCAGGGACAGGGTCTACAATGAGCAGTTCTTC. This translates into CSADPRDRVYNEQFF.

V gene TRBV7-3 combines with J gene TRBJ2-3; possible D gene TRBD1, 6 bases. This CDR3 has 15 amino acids. Germline loops: CDR1 SGHTA, CDR2 FQGTGA. V lost 5 bases and J 2 bases, leaving 14 bases between the germline ends. The CDR3 nucleotides read TGTGCCAGCAGCCGTAGGGGGTTCGACACAGATACGCAGTATTTT. Protein product: CASSRRGFDTDTQYF. The full variable domain, with the rest looked up from reference TRBV7-3 and TRBJ2-3, is GAGVSQTPSNKVTEKGKYVELRCDPISGHTALYWYRQSLGQGPEFLIYFQGTGAADDSGLPNDRFFAVRPEGSVSTLKIQRTERGDSAVYLCASSRRGFDTDTQYFGPGTRLTVL.

This chain uses TRBV5-1 with TRBJ2-5, with 7 bases that match TRBD2. V trimming: 9 bases; J trimming: 7 bases; junction bases outside the gene matches: 6. In germline, CDR1 is SGHRS, CDR2 YFSETQ. The CDR3 consists of 11 residues. CDR3 amino acids: CANTPGGTQYF. CDR3 nucleotide sequence: TGCGCCAACACGCCGGGGGGGACCCAGTACTTC.

The chain recombines TRBV29-1 with TRBJ1-2; D ambiguous. V lost 5 bases and J 8 bases, leaving 24 bases between the germline ends. The CDR3 runs to 15 residues. CDR1 is SQVTM and CDR2 is ANQGSEA in the germline V gene. CDR3 sequence: CSVSPTITIAEGYTF. CDR3 DNA: TGCAGCGTTTCCCCGACCATAACGATCGCAGAAGGCTACACCTTC.

The gene calls are TRBV6-5 and TRBJ1-2; the D is unclear. CDR3 length: 15 amino acids. Per the germline V gene, CDR1 is MNHEY and CDR2 is SVGAGI. Trimming removed 2 bases at V and 0 bases at J, with 10 bases between. For the CDR3, the DNA is TGTGCCAGCAGTTACCTAAGGGCTGCTAACTATGGCTACACCTTC. Residues: CASSYLRAANYGYTF.

This clonotype has more than one count but fewer than ten. The rearrangement uses TRBV12-3 or TRBV12-4 and TRBJ2-2; 10 bases match TRBD1. J was trimmed by 6 bases and V by 5 bases; bases with no gene match: 6. CDR3 length: 15 amino acids. The CDR3 is CASSLPGQGSGELFF. DNA for the CDR3: TGTGCCAGCAGTCTGCCGGGACAGGGGTCCGGGGAGCTGTTTTTT.

This clonotype was picked up a small number of times. The rearrangement uses TRBV12-5 and TRBJ1-1; 8 positions match TRBD1. With V trimmed by 5 bases and J by 10 bases, 6 bases remained unmatched. CDR1 and CDR2 (germline): LGHNT, FRNRAP. There are 12 residues in the CDR3. CDR3 coding DNA: TGTGCTAGTGGTACCCGGACAGGGCGAGCTTTCTTT. Translating gives CASGTRTGRAFF.

This clonotype has just one count. The CDR3 here is CASSLTGRYQETQYF. The CDR3 DNA reads TGCGCCAGCAGCTTAACAGGGAGGTACCAAGAGACCCAGTACTTC. The chain couples TRBV5-1 to TRBJ2-5, with D perhaps being TRBD1 or TRBD2 (6 bases each). CDR3 length equals 15 residues. V lost 2 bases to trimming and J lost 0 bases, with 11 bases between them. In germline, CDR1 is SGHRS, CDR2 YFSETQ.

The chain joins TRBV28 to TRBJ1-6; D ambiguous. Germline V gene data show CDR1 as MDHEN and CDR2 as SYDVKM. The CDR3 runs 14 residues. Trimming shortened V by 6 bases and J by 8 bases, and 14 bases separated the two germline ends. CDR3 region: CASSPTRLYSPLHF. DNA for the CDR3: TGTGCCAGCAGCCCGACCCGTCTCTATTCACCCCTCCACTTT.

This clonotype was counted many times. The V call is TRBV24-1, the J call TRBJ1-2, with D possibly matching TRBD1 (5 bases). This CDR3 comprises 16 residues. Germline assignment: CDR1 KGHDR and CDR2 SFDVKD. The V gene lost 4 bases and the J gene lost 8 bases, with 22 bases spanning the gap. CDR3 region: CATSDAAWGPGVGYTF. The CDR3 region has the DNA TGTGCCACCAGTGACGCCGCGTGGGGACCGGGTGTGGGCTACACCTTC.

The chain recombines TRBV5-1 with TRBJ1-1, with 9 bases lining up with TRBD1. Germline CDR1 is SGHRS and CDR2 is YFSETQ. The CDR3 runs 17 residues. V lost 4 bases and J lost 0; bases outside the gene matches: 10. This CDR3 reads CASSRGWDRALNTEAFF. The CDR3 DNA sequence: TGCGCCAGCAGCCGTGGCTGGGACAGGGCCTTGAACACTGAAGCTTTCTTT.